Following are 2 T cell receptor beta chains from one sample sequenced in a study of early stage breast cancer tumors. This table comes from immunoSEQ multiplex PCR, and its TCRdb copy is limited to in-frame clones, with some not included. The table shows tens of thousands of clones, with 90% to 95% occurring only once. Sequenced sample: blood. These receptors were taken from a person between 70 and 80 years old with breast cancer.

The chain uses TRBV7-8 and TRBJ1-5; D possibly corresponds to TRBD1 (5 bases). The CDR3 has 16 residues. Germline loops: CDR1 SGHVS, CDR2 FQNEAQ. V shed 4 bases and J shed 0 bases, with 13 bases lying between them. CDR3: CASSSDSYYSNQPQHF. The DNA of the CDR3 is TGTGCCAGCAGCTCCGACAGCTACTATAGCAATCAGCCCCAGCATTTT.

Here the CDR3 DNA reads TGTGCCAGCAGCTGGAGCGGGGAAGAGACCCAGTACTTC. Translated, it gives CASSWSGEETQYF. The chain employs TRBV11-2 and TRBJ2-5; 7 bases are shared with TRBD2. Germline V gives CDR1 SGHAT, CDR2 FQNNGV. With 4 bases clipped from V and 3 bases from J, the junction kept 2 bases outside the gene matches. CDR3 length: 13 amino acids.